The rows below give T cell receptor beta chains drawn from one sample of a study of cytomegalovirus exposure and HLA in healthy donors. Profiled with immunoSEQ multiplex PCR; TCRdb holds only in-frame clones, not every one. Among 110,000 to 150,000 clones listed, almost 85% were seen once. Sequences were obtained from PBMCs. These receptors originate from a woman under 40 in good health and CMV-seronegative. Each CDR3 is given with its conserved first and last residue. D genes are given only for firm matches. Clone size is given for some rows only: seen once, a few or many times, or a class if the clone is expanded.

-	TRBV11-2	TRBJ2-3	few	CASSEAPTQYF	TGTGCCAGCAGCGAGGCCCCCACGCAGTATTTT
-	TRBV7-9	TRBJ1-2	-	CASSLKEATNYGYTF	TGTGCCAGCAGCTTGAAGGAGGCTACTAACTATGGCTACACCTTC
-	TRBV18	TRBJ1-3	-	CASSSRADSGNTIYF	TGTGCCAGCTCCTCGAGGGCAGACTCTGGAAACACCATATATTTT
TRBD1	TRBV11-2	TRBJ1-2	-	CASSLQGAVYGYTF	TGTGCCAGCAGCTTACAGGGGGCAGTATATGGCTACACCTTC
TRBD1	TRBV11-2	TRBJ2-1	-	CASSYSDRGLNEQFF	TGTGCCAGCAGCTACTCGGACAGGGGGCTGAATGAGCAGTTCTTC
-	TRBV5-4	TRBJ2-1	-	CASSSNYNEQFF	TGTGCCAGCAGCTCTAATTACAATGAGCAGTTCTTC
TRBD1	TRBV9	TRBJ1-1	-	CASSAGGSTEAFF	TGTGCCAGCAGCGCAGGGGGTTCTACTGAAGCTTTCTTT
-	TRBV2	TRBJ1-6	-	CASQARGRSPLHF	TGTGCCAGCCAGGCCAGGGGCCGTTCACCCCTCCACTTT
TRBD1	TRBV27	TRBJ2-7	-	CASSPQGVWDEQYF	TGTGCCAGCAGTCCACAGGGGGTTTGGGACGAGCAGTACTTC
TRBD1	TRBV28	TRBJ1-1	-	CASKQGVAPTEAFF	TGTGCCAGCAAACAGGGGGTTGCACCCACTGAAGCTTTCTTT
TRBD1	TRBV7-9	TRBJ1-2	few	CASSLARDRRSTF	TGTGCCAGCAGCTTAGCCAGGGACAGGCGATCGACCTTC
-	TRBV19	TRBJ1-3	once	CASSNTGKSSGNTIYF	TGTGCCAGTAGTAATACAGGGAAAAGCTCTGGAAACACCATATATTTT
TRBD1	TRBV18	TRBJ1-4	-	CASSRDRDEKLFF	TGTGCCAGCTCGAGGGACAGGGATGAAAAACTGTTTTTT
-	TRBV28	TRBJ1-1	-	CASSTEIIGGNTEAFF	TGTGCCAGCAGCACTGAAATAATCGGGGGGAACACTGAAGCTTTCTTT
TRBD1	TRBV9	TRBJ1-6	once	CASSTKDRGNYNSPLHF	TGTGCCAGCAGCACCAAGGACAGGGGGAACTATAATTCACCCCTCCACTTT
-	TRBV7-3	TRBJ1-2	-	CASSSLGGSDYGYTF	TGTGCCAGCAGCTCCCTGGGAGGGTCCGATTATGGCTACACCTTC
-	TRBV7-2	TRBJ2-1	-	CASSPSGATGGEQFF	TGTGCCAGCAGCCCGTCAGGGGCGACTGGGGGTGAGCAGTTCTTC
TRBD1	TRBV2	TRBJ2-7	few	CASLKDRDSYEQYF	TGTGCCAGCCTCAAGGACAGGGACTCCTACGAGCAGTACTTC
TRBD2	TRBV27	TRBJ2-3	-	CASSLSTGRALLAGRADTQYF	TGTGCCAGCAGTTTATCTACAGGACGCGCACTACTAGCGGGCCGAGCGGATACGCAGTATTTT
-	TRBV7-9	TRBJ1-6	-	CASSPTAGLRSPLHF	TGTGCCAGCAGCCCAACTGCGGGTTTGCGTTCACCCCTCCACTTT
-	TRBV5-8	TRBJ2-5	-	CASSLLETQYF	TGTGCCAGCAGCTTGCTCGAGACCCAGTACTTC
-	TRBV28	TRBJ2-5	-	CASSLSGQQETQYF	TGTGCCAGCAGCCTCTCCGGACAGCAAGAGACCCAGTACTTC
-	TRBV6-6	TRBJ2-5	-	CASSSSWGGRQETQYF	TGTGCCAGCAGTTCCTCATGGGGGGGGCGGCAAGAGACCCAGTACTTC
-	TRBV6-1	TRBJ1-1	-	CASLGVSWLPEAFF	TGTGCCAGCCTGGGAGTTTCTTGGTTACCTGAAGCTTTCTTT
-	TRBV7-9	TRBJ1-6	-	CASSSTGYNSPLHF	TGTGCCAGCAGCTCGACAGGCTATAATTCACCCCTCCACTTT
TRBD1	TRBV5-4	TRBJ1-6	few	CASSTLDRGRSPLHF	TGTGCCAGCAGCACGCTGGACAGGGGACGATCACCCCTCCACTTT
-	TRBV5-1	TRBJ2-3	few	CASRDRTSTDTQYF	TGCGCCAGCAGGGACAGAACTAGCACAGATACGCAGTATTTT
-	TRBV7-9	TRBJ2-7	-	CASSPYGGGGNYEQYF	TGTGCCAGCAGCCCCTACGGGGGCGGGGGTAACTACGAGCAGTACTTC
TRBD1	TRBV27	TRBJ1-2	-	CASSSNRQGNYGYTF	TGTGCCAGCAGTTCAAACCGACAGGGGAACTATGGCTACACCTTC
-	TRBV7-2	TRBJ2-3	-	CASSSRDTQYF	TGTGCCAGCAGCTCCCGAGATACGCAGTATTTT
TRBD1	TRBV19	TRBJ1-2	-	CASSIGQGISYGYTF	TGTGCCAGTAGTATCGGACAGGGGATTTCCTATGGCTACACCTTC
-	TRBV27	TRBJ2-7	-	CASSLLGQGHRYEQYF	TGTGCCAGCAGTTTACTGGGTCAGGGCCACCGATACGAGCAGTACTTC
-	TRBV5-6	TRBJ1-2	-	CASSFGSYGYTF	TGTGCCAGCAGCTTCGGGAGCTATGGCTACACCTTC
TRBD2	TRBV5-1	TRBJ2-3	-	CASSLGLAGGPTDTQYF	TGCGCCAGCAGCTTGGGGTTAGCGGGGGGCCCCACAGATACGCAGTATTTT
TRBD1	TRBV6-6	TRBJ1-2	few	CASSTRTGSTYGYTF	TGTGCCAGCAGTACCCGGACAGGGTCGACGTATGGCTACACCTTC
TRBD1	TRBV7-9	TRBJ2-7	-	CASSFLGQGMDEQYF	TGTGCCAGCAGCTTCTTGGGACAGGGGATGGACGAGCAGTACTTC
-	TRBV19	TRBJ1-1	-	CASRVRVEGTEAFF	TGTGCCAGCCGGGTGCGGGTTGAGGGAACTGAAGCTTTCTTT
-	TRBV5-5	TRBJ1-6	few	CASSPLASGNSPLHF	TGTGCCAGCAGCCCGCTAGCCTCGGGGAATTCACCCCTCCACTTT
-	TRBV29-1	TRBJ2-3	-	CSVESGLGANPTDTQYF	TGCAGCGTTGAATCTGGATTGGGCGCGAACCCCACAGATACGCAGTATTTT
TRBD2	TRBV19	TRBJ2-4	-	CASSSLAGGAKNVRNIQYF	TGTGCCAGTAGTTCCCTAGCGGGGGGGGCGAAGAATGTGAGAAACATTCAGTACTTC
-	TRBV6-1	TRBJ1-2	-	CASSEAGGEWYGYTF	TGTGCCAGCAGTGAAGCGGGGGGTGAGTGGTATGGCTACACCTTC
TRBD2	TRBV19	TRBJ2-7	-	CASSIVSGGAYEQYF	TGTGCCAGTAGTATTGTTAGCGGGGGGGCCTACGAGCAGTACTTC
TRBD2	TRBV30	TRBJ2-7	few	CAWSVGRGEQYF	TGTGCCTGGAGTGTAGGGAGGGGAGAGCAGTACTTC
-	TRBV27	TRBJ1-2	-	CASSASPFSGYTF	TGTGCCAGCAGTGCCTCTCCCTTTAGTGGCTACACCTTC
-	TRBV5-1	TRBJ2-1	-	CASSLAPRGANEQFF	TGCGCCAGCAGCTTGGCCCCCAGGGGGGCCAATGAGCAGTTCTTC
TRBD1	TRBV7-6	TRBJ2-7	-	CASSPGTGGTYEQYF	TGTGCCAGCAGCCCTGGGACAGGGGGAACCTACGAGCAGTACTTC
TRBD1	TRBV10-3	TRBJ1-3	-	CAIRTPGQGNTIYF	TGTGCCATCAGGACACCGGGACAGGGAAACACCATATATTTT
-	TRBV7-2	TRBJ2-7	once	CASSLQSEQYF	TGTGCCAGCAGCTTGCAGTCGGAGCAGTACTTC
TRBD2	TRBV5-1	TRBJ2-3	-	CASGATSGASTDTQYF	TGCGCCAGCGGTGCCACTAGCGGTGCTAGCACAGATACGCAGTATTTT
-	TRBV5-1	TRBJ1-2	-	CASSLDGGNYGYTF	TGCGCCAGCAGCTTGGATGGGGGGAACTATGGCTACACCTTC
TRBD2	TRBV9	TRBJ2-3	-	CASSPGEGDTQYF	TGTGCCAGCAGCCCCGGGGAGGGGGATACGCAGTATTTT
-	TRBV28	TRBJ1-1	-	CASSSPRGWGNTEAFF	TGTGCCAGCAGTTCCCCTCGCGGGTGGGGGAACACTGAAGCTTTCTTT
-	TRBV5-6	TRBJ1-4	-	CASSPIATNEKLFF	TGTGCCAGCAGCCCTATTGCAACTAATGAAAAACTGTTTTTT
TRBD1	TRBV18	TRBJ2-2	-	CASSPSGGYTGELFF	TGTGCCAGCTCACCATCAGGGGGATACACCGGGGAGCTGTTTTTT
-	TRBV6-6	TRBJ1-3	-	CASRRGGDSGNTIYF	TGTGCCAGCCGTAGAGGGGGGGACTCTGGAAACACCATATATTTT
TRBD1	TRBV7-3	TRBJ1-6	-	CASSSQGAGAPLHF	TGTGCCAGCAGCTCGCAGGGGGCAGGCGCACCCCTCCACTTT